A selection of T cell receptor beta chains follows, all from one sample in a study of blood T cell repertoires in COVID-19. TCRdb keeps only in-frame clones here, not all; method: immunoSEQ multiplex PCR. The data hold about 150,000 clones, with roughly 84% observed a single time. Sequencing was performed on peripheral blood. The receptor set was obtained from a woman in her forties or fifties with acute or convalescent COVID-19. CDR3s include the opening cysteine and the closing phenylalanine or tryptophan. D genes are given only for firm matches. Clone size appears in some rows only: once, few, many, or a class for an expanded clone.

length,D,V,size,J,CDR3,DNA
17,-,TRBV22-1,-,TRBJ2-3,CPGSAQSTSGEKDTQYF,TGTCCTGGGAGCGCACAATCGACTAGCGGGGAGAAAGATACGCAGTATTTT
13,TRBD2,TRBV10-1,-,TRBJ2-1,CASSPTSHDTPFF,TGCGCCAGCAGCCCGACTAGCCACGATACTCCATTCTTC
15,TRBD1,TRBV9,once,TRBJ1-6,CASSAAGQGNSPLHF,TGTGCCAGCAGCGCAGCGGGACAGGGTAATTCACCCCTCCACTTT
14,-,TRBV18,-,TRBJ1-5,CASSPAYSNQPQHF,TGTGCCAGCTCACCGGCATACAGCAATCAGCCCCAGCATTTT
14,-,TRBV6-5,-,TRBJ1-2,CASSRPGDPYGYTF,TGTGCCAGCTCCCGTCCGGGGGACCCCTATGGCTACACCTTC
15,-,TRBV18,once,TRBJ1-1,CASSSREGRGTEAFF,TGTGCCAGCTCATCCAGGGAGGGGCGCGGCACTGAAGCTTTCTTT
18,-,TRBV3-1/TRBV3-2,-,TRBJ2-2,CASRSPSSGAGNTGELFF,TGTGCCAGCCGCTCCCCGAGTTCTGGAGCTGGTAACACCGGGGAGCTGTTTTTT
13,-,TRBV6-2/TRBV6-3,-,TRBJ1-2,CASSYVQAYGYTF,TGTGCCAGCAGTTACGTCCAGGCCTATGGCTACACCTTC
14,TRBD2,TRBV20-1,-,TRBJ2-5,CSASPSSGLTAQYF,TGCAGTGCTAGTCCTTCTAGCGGTCTGACGGCCCAGTACTTC
15,TRBD2,TRBV6-5,-,TRBJ2-7,CASSYVAGGAREQYF,TGTGCCAGCAGTTACGTGGCGGGGGGGGCCAGGGAGCAGTACTTC
16,-,TRBV11-2,-,TRBJ2-5,CASSLADYLTKETQYF,TGTGCCAGCAGCTTAGCAGACTACCTTACCAAAGAGACCCAGTACTTC
16,TRBD1,TRBV2,-,TRBJ1-5,CASSEQGAYSNQPQHF,TGTGCCAGCAGCGAACAGGGGGCTTATAGCAATCAGCCCCAGCATTTT
17,-,TRBV19,-,TRBJ1-2,CASSIAQQAGRGYGYTF,TGTGCCAGTAGTATAGCCCAGCAAGCAGGTCGGGGCTATGGCTACACCTTC
15,TRBD1,TRBV6-5,-,TRBJ1-1,CASSRDRHMNTEAFF,TGTGCCAGCAGTCGGGACAGACATATGAACACTGAAGCTTTCTTT
15,-,TRBV21-1,few,TRBJ2-7,CASSKRLAEVYEQYF,TGTGCCAGCAGCAAACGACTAGCGGAAGTCTACGAGCAGTACTTC
14,-,TRBV7-2,-,TRBJ1-5,CASSSTGPDRPQHF,TGTGCCAGCAGCTCTACAGGACCAGACCGTCCCCAGCATTTT
14,-,TRBV28,-,TRBJ2-3,CASSPAGITDTQYF,TGTGCCAGCAGTCCCGCCGGGATAACAGATACGCAGTATTTT
18,TRBD1,TRBV11-2,once,TRBJ1-4,CASSLDWTGGATNEKLFF,TGTGCCAGCAGCTTAGATTGGACAGGGGGAGCGACTAATGAAAAACTGTTTTTT
14,TRBD1,TRBV6-5,-,TRBJ1-2,CASRQGGWDYGYTF,TGTGCCAGCCGACAGGGGGGGTGGGACTATGGCTACACCTTC
15,TRBD2,TRBV7-9,-,TRBJ2-5,CASSLPSGEQETQYF,TGTGCCAGCAGCTTACCTAGCGGGGAACAAGAGACCCAGTACTTC
14,TRBD1,TRBV5-1,-,TRBJ1-4,CASSLTGAHEKLFF,TGCGCCAGCAGCCTAACAGGGGCCCATGAAAAACTGTTTTTT
18,TRBD1,TRBV5-6,-,TRBJ2-7,CASSLVVWLGQGLYEQYF,TGTGCCAGCAGCTTGGTTGTTTGGTTGGGACAGGGGCTCTACGAGCAGTACTTC
14,TRBD2,TRBV2,few,TRBJ2-7,CASRWTSGSYEQYF,TGTGCCAGCAGATGGACTAGCGGGAGCTACGAGCAGTACTTC